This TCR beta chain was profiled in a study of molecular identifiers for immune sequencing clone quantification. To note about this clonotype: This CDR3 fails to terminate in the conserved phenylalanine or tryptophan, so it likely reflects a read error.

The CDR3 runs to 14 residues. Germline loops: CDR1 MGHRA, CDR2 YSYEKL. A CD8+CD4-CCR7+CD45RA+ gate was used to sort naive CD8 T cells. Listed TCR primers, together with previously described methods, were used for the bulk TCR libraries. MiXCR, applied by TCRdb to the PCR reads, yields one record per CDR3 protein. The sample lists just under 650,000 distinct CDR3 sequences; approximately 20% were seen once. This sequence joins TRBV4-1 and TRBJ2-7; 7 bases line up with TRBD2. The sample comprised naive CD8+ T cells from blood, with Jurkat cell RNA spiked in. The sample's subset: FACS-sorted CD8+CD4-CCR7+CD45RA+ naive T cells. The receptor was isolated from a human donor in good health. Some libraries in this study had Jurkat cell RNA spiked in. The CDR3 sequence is CTSSQEGGSYEQYL. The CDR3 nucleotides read TGCACCAGCAGCCAAGAGGGCGGGAGCTACGAGCAGTACCTC.